The clone carrying this T cell receptor (beta chain) is categorized as medium-sized. What it binds is unknown. This record belongs to a study of vaccination and CD4 T cells after COVID-19. Study summary: The convalescent group had six males, four females, seven Caucasians, two Asians, one multiracial.

Treatment: approximately 11-day PBMC culture with coronavirus spike peptide pools or control peptides (ViraFEST assay). Once peptide pools had expanded antigen-specific T cells, ViraFEST sequenced TCRs. This CDR3 has 15 residues. Germline V gene sequence: CDR1 MNHNS, CDR2 SASEGT. Trimming cost V 6 bases and J 1 base; bases outside gene matches: 6. The Oncomine TCR Beta short-read assay was applied to DNA of cultured CD4+ T cells. Each CDR3 protein gets one entry after TCRdb re-called the PCR reads with MiXCR. Here the sample spans under 5,000 distinct CDR3 sequences, roughly 17% being singletons. The chain couples TRBV6-1 to TRBJ2-7; 10 bases align to TRBD1. The clonotype originates from a human donor who had recovered from COVID-19. Input material: CD4+ T cells from blood, cultured in vitro. The CDR3 spells CASRQPGQGSYEQYF. The CDR3 DNA reads as TGTGCCAGCAGGCAACCGGGACAGGGGTCCTACGAGCAGTACTTC.